This T cell receptor beta chain was identified during a study of CD8 T cells in ankylosing spondylitis (dated by TCRdb to between 2016 and 2019). Study-level background: The study set out to find disease-linked TCR variants by profiling T cell receptor beta repertoires in ankylosing spondylitis patients and healthy donors. Peripheral blood was sampled, and synovial fluid was also collected from ankylosing spondylitis patients. The full study cohort was made up of approximately 24 ankylosing spondylitis patients and roughly 98 healthy donors. Points the paper makes about the study in general: Some motif variants had previously been reported in the synovial fluid and blood of reactive arthritis patients, which suggests shared mechanisms of disease initiation. The disease-linked clones were reported as significantly enriched in matched synovial fluid samples from ankylosing spondylitis patients. Blood from ankylosing spondylitis patients appeared to be characterized by a TCR beta motif made up of under 10 highly homologous amino acid variants. In peripheral blood, the disease-linked clones were found at relatively low frequencies and had a CD8+ phenotype.

The data were produced on an Illumina HiSeq 2500. TCR beta libraries were prepared by quantitative 5'-RACE with molecular barcodes. The source study handled its data this way. Disease-linked TCR variants were identified with a new computational method built on a probabilistic model of VDJ rearrangement. TCRdb reran the public reads through fastp at Q25 and MiXCR, keeping productive beta chains. Each CDR3 protein appears once, grouped with its most common genes and DNA. The V and J calls, along with clone size, are taken from TCRdb and not from the paper's own processing. The sample records 250,000 to 300,000 distinct CDR3 sequences, 18% of which are singletons. Clones ranked in the top ten supply over 25% of the sample. This clonotype was counted at least ten times. Its target antigen remains unknown. No quality values exist for individual bases; no much larger clone is one base distant. Here V drops 6 bases and J drops 0 bases, and the junction holds 3 bases not matched to any gene. From the cysteine through the phenylalanine, the CDR3 covers 14 amino acids. Here the CDR3 DNA is all that survives: 42 bases in frame from base 1.

This sequence uses TRBV12-3 or TRBV12-4 and TRBJ2-3, and TRBD2 matches 7 of the central bases. The material sequenced was blood, either unsorted or a sorted T cell fraction (not recorded which). The sequence was obtained from a male donor with ankylosing spondylitis or in good health (not recorded which). The CDR3 reads CASSWGGSTDTQYF. The sequenced DNA is TGTGCCAGCAGCTGGGGAGGGAGCACAGATACGCAGTATTTT.